The clone carrying this T cell receptor (beta chain) was recorded only once. Its antigen is as yet unknown. Mismatch repair deficiency was confirmed in all patients, by PCR or immunohistochemistry. TCR sequencing covered three patients who responded to pembrolizumab. Profiling relied on immunoSEQ multiplex PCR, and the TCRdb table lists in-frame clones only, not all of them. The sample gives under 20,000 clones, 80% to 85% of which show up once; around 3.1% is in the top ten. These data come from a study of PD-1 blockade in mismatch repair-deficient tumors. Overall study: All were previously treated, progressing patients with some twelve mismatch repair-deficient cancer types. Regarding the study as a whole: After pembrolizumab, tumor-resident clones rose rapidly, then generally contracted before radiologic responses.

CDR3 size: 13 residues. Per the germline V gene, CDR1 is MNHNS and CDR2 is SASEGT. V dropped 4 bases and J dropped 3 bases, with 8 bases sitting between them. The clonotype comes from an adult with mismatch repair-deficient cancer. The chain has TRBV6-1 and TRBJ2-3; D not certain. Here the sequenced sample was PBMCs, taken 4 weeks after starting pembrolizumab. In nucleotides, the CDR3 is TGTGCCAGCAGTGGGGCCTTAACAGATACGCAGTATTTT. It yields the protein CASSGALTDTQYF.